This entry describes one TCR beta chain. Its specificity is unknown. This sample is drawn from a study of response to subunit inactivated influenza vaccine. Notes on the study in general: The authors suggested that few new T cells are recruited per seasonal influenza vaccination.

CDR1 and CDR2 from the germline V gene are MNHEY and SVGAGI. This CDR3 region has 16 residues. The V gene end was trimmed by 5 bases and the J gene end by 5 bases; junction bases not matched to a gene: 13. TCRdb reprocessed the RT-PCR reads with MiXCR, giving one entry per CDR3 protein. This table holds about 520,000 distinct CDR3 sequences, less than 7.5% found once. This TCR derives from a man aged 45 to 70 who received an inactivated influenza vaccine. The source was PBMCs from blood, collected approximately 25 months after vaccination. This rearrangement joins TRBV6-5 to TRBJ2-5, with 8 nucleotides matching TRBD2. The CDR3 DNA reads as TGTGCCAGCAGTCACAGAAGGGTAGCGGGATGGGAGACCCAGTACTTC. This codes for CASSHRRVAGWETQYF.